The table lists the clone carrying this TCR beta chain with many counts. Germline CDR1 is PRHDT and CDR2 is FYEKMQ (reference sequence). V was clipped by 4 bases and J by 2 bases; unmatched bases: 9. This CDR3 is 18 amino acids long. TCRdb called the RT-PCR reads again in MiXCR, with one record for every CDR3 protein. This table holds approximately 720,000 distinct CDR3 sequences, more than 13% found once. The sample taken for sequencing was memory CD4+ T cells from blood. The J gene is TRBJ2-3, the V gene TRBV13; TRBD2 matches 13 bases. The receptor was derived from a female donor in good health, serving as a healthy control. The DNA for the CDR3 is TGTGCCAGCAGCTCCTCAGGACTAGCGGGGGCGTTCACAGATACGCAGTATTTT. This gives the protein CASSSSGLAGAFTDTQYF.